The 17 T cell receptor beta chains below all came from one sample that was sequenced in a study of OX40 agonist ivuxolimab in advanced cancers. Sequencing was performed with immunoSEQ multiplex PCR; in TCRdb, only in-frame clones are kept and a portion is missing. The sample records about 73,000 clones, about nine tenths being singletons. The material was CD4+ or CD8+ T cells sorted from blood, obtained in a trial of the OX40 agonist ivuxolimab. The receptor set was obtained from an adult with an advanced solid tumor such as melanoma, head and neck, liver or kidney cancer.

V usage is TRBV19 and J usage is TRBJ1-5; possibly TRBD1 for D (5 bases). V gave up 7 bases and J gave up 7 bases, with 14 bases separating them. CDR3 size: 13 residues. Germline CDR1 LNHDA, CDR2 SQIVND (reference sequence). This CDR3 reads CASNFGQGQPQHF. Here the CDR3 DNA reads TGTGCCAGTAATTTCGGGCAGGGCCAGCCCCAGCATTTT.

The CDR3 region is CSVGGESIRETQYF. For the CDR3, the DNA is TGCAGCGTTGGCGGGGAATCGATTAGAGAGACCCAGTACTTC. This chain links TRBV29-1 with TRBJ2-5; D is possibly TRBD2 (6 bases). Germline loops: CDR1 SQVTM, CDR2 ANQGSEA. CDR3 size: 14 residues. The germline V and J ends were trimmed by 4 bases and 4 bases, with 16 bases remaining between them.

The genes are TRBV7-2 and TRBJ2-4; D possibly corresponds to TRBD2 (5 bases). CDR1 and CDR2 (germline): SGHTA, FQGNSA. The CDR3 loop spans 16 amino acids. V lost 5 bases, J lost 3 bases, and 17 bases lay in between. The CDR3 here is CASSLPEGRSKNIQYF. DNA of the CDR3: TGTGCCAGCAGCCTACCAGAGGGCCGTAGCAAAAACATTCAGTACTTC.

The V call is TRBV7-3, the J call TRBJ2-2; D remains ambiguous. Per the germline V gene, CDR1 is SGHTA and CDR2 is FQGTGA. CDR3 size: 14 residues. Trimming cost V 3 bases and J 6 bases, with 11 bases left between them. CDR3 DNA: TGTGCCAGCAGCTTGACCGAAGCTCCCGGGGAGCTGTTTTTT. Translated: CASSLTEAPGELFF. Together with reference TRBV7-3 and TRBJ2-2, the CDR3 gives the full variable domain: GAGVSQTPSNKVTEKGKYVELRCDPISGHTALYWYRQSLGQGPEFLIYFQGTGAADDSGLPNDRFFAVRPEGSVSTLKIQRTERGDSAVYLCASSLTEAPGELFFGEGSRLTVL.

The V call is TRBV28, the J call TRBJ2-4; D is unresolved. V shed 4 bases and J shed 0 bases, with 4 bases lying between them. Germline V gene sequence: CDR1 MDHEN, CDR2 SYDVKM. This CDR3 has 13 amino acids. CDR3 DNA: TGTGCCAGCAGTTATGTAGCCAAAAACATTCAGTACTTC. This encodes CASSYVAKNIQYF.

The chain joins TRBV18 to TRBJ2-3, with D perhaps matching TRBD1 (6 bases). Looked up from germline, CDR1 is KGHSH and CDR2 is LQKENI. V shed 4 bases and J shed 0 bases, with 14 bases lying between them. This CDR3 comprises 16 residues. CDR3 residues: CASSRPRQGSTDTQYF. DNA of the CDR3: TGTGCCAGCTCACGGCCCCGGCAGGGGAGCACAGATACGCAGTATTTT.

The CDR3 loop is CASGDRVGSTDTQYF. The CDR3 nucleotides read TGTGCCAGCGGGGACAGGGTTGGGAGCACAGATACGCAGTATTTT. The chain links TRBV28 to TRBJ2-3; 9 bases map to TRBD1. Trimming cost V 8 bases and J 0 bases; bases outside gene matches: 6. From germline, CDR1 is MDHEN and CDR2 SYDVKM. The CDR3 contains 15 residues. The full variable domain, its missing parts supplied by reference TRBV28 and TRBJ2-3, is DVKVTQSSRYLVKRTGEKVFLECVQDMDHENMFWYRQDPGLGLRLIYFSYDVKMKEKGDIPEGYSVSREKKERFSLILESASTNQTSMYLCASGDRVGSTDTQYFGPGTRLTVL.

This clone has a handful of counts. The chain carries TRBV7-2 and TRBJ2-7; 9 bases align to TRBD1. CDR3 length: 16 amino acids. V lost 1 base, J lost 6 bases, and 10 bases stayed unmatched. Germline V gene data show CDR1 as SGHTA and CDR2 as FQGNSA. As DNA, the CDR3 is TGTGCCAGCAGCTTAGGAGGGACAGGGATTATGGGCGAGCAGTACTTC. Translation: CASSLGGTGIMGEQYF.

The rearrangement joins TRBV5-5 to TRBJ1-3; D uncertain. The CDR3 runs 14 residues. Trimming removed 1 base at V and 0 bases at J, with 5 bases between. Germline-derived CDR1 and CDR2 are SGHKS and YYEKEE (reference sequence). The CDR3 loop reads CASSLTHSGNTIYF. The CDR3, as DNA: TGTGCCAGCAGCTTGACCCACTCTGGAAACACCATATATTTT.

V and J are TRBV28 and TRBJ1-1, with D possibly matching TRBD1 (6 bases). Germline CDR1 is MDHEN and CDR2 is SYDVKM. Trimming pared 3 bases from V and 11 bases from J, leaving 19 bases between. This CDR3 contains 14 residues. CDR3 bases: TGTGCCAGCAGTTTGGAAAGGACTACGAGGGGGGCTTTCTTT. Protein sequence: CASSLERTTRGAFF.

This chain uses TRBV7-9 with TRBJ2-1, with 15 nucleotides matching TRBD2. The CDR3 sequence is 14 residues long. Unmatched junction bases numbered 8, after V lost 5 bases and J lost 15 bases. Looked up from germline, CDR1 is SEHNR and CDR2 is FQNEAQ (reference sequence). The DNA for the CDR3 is TGTGCCAGCAGCCCCGGACTAGCGGGAGGGCCATCGTTCTTC. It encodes CASSPGLAGGPSFF.

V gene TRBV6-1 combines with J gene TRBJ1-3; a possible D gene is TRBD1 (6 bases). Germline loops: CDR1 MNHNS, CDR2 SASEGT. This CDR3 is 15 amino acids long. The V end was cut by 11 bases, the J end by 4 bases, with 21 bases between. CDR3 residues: CAGGREGLGGNTIYF. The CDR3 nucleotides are TGTGCCGGGGGCAGGGAAGGTTTGGGAGGAAACACCATATATTTT.

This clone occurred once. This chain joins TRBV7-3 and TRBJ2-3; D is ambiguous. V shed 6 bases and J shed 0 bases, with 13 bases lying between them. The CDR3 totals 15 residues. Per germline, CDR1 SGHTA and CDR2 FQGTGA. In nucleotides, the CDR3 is TGTGCCAGCAGTCCCATGGCACTTAGCACAGATACGCAGTATTTT. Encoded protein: CASSPMALSTDTQYF.

The DNA for the CDR3 is TGTGCCAGCAAAGCGCTCACTAGCACAGATACGCAGTATTTT. Protein product: CASKALTSTDTQYF. This chain joins TRBV6-1 and TRBJ2-3, with no clear D. The CDR3 is 14 amino acids. V was clipped by 7 bases and J by 0 bases, with 11 bases between them. Germline CDR1 reads MNHNS; CDR2 reads SASEGT.

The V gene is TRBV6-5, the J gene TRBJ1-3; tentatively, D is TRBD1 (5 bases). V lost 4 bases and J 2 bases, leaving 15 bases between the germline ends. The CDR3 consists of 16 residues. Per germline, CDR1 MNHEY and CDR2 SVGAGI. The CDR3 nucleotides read TGTGCCAGCAGTTGGGGATCAGGGACGGCTGGAAACACCATATATTTT. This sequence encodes CASSWGSGTAGNTIYF.

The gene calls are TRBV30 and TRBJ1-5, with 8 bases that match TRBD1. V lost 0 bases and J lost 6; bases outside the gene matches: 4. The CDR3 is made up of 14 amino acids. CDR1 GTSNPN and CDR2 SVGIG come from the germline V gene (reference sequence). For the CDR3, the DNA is TGTGCCTGGAGTGTGAACAGGGGGGGTCAGCCCCAGCATTTT. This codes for CAWSVNRGGQPQHF.

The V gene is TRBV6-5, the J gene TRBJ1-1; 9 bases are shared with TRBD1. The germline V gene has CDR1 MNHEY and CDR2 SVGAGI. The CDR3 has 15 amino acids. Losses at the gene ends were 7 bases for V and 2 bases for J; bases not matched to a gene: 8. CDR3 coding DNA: TGTGCCAGCATCAACACAGGGGGCGGAAACACTGAAGCTTTCTTT. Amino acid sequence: CASINTGGGNTEAFF.